The 5 T cell receptor beta chains reported below all come from one sample, sequenced in a study of T-cell reconstitution after alpha-beta-depleted transplantation in children. Construction of the TCRbeta library involved unique molecular identifiers. TCRdb re-called the PCR reads through MiXCR, storing one row per CDR3 protein. The sample lists around 240,000 distinct CDR3 sequences, 7.5% to 10% occurring once. Sample: PBMCs from the stem cell graft donor, taken from the stem cell graft. These receptors were taken from a human donor who donated a stem cell graft to a child with SCID.

This clonotype was recorded at least ten times. The chain carries TRBV5-1 and TRBJ2-1; 9 nucleotides line up with TRBD1. The germline V gene has CDR1 SGHRS and CDR2 YFSETQ. Trimming at V came to 4 bases and at J to 4 bases, leaving 6 bases not matched to a gene. The CDR3 runs to 15 residues. The CDR3 sequence: CASSPDRGSYNEQFF. The CDR3 DNA reads as TGCGCCAGCAGCCCGGACAGGGGATCGTACAATGAGCAGTTCTTC.

This clonotype has just a few counts. The chain carries TRBV3-1 and TRBJ2-1, with 8 bases matching TRBD1. This CDR3 comprises 18 residues. With V trimmed by 4 bases and J by 6 bases, 17 bases remained unmatched. The germline V gene encodes CDR1 LGHDT and CDR2 YNNKEL (reference sequence). This CDR3 is CASSPRRQGKARANEQFF. For the CDR3, the DNA is TGTGCCAGCAGCCCGCGGCGACAGGGGAAAGCACGGGCCAATGAGCAGTTCTTC.

As to this clonotype: This may be a read error: a much more frequent sequence differs by one nucleotide. The rearrangement uses TRBV5-1 and TRBJ2-5, with D maybe TRBD2 (5 bases). CDR1 is SGHRS, CDR2 YFSETQ, per germline. The CDR3 length is 14 residues. The V and J ends lost 4 bases and 3 bases respectively, with 13 bases between them. As DNA, the CDR3 is TGCGCCAGCAGCGGTCTGTCGGGGAAAGAGACCCAGTACTTC. This translates into CASSGLSGKETQYF.

This clonotype has a count of ten or more. The V call is TRBV28, the J call TRBJ2-5, with D tentatively TRBD2 (5 bases). V was pared by 3 bases and J by 0 bases, with 14 bases between. The CDR3 runs to 16 residues. The germline gives CDR1 MDHEN, CDR2 SYDVKM. The CDR3 sequence is CASSLKAAMYQETQYF. CDR3 nucleotides: TGTGCCAGCAGTTTGAAAGCGGCCATGTACCAAGAGACCCAGTACTTC.

This clonotype was seen more than once but under ten times. The chain has TRBV11-2 and TRBJ1-1; possibly TRBD1 for D (5 bases). Germline CDR1 reads SGHAT; CDR2 reads FQNNGV. V lost 0 bases and J lost 7, with 24 bases in between. The CDR3 is made up of 18 amino acids. The CDR3 sequence is CASSLEYVEGSKDLEAFF. In nucleotides, the CDR3 is TGTGCCAGCAGCTTAGAATACGTAGAGGGGAGTAAAGACCTTGAAGCTTTCTTT.